The subject of this entry is one T cell receptor (beta chain). The clone's antigen remains unknown. Qualities for individual bases were not recorded, and no much larger clone is one base off. This sample was included in a study of blood T cell repertoires in COVID-19 (dated by TCRdb to about 2020). As for the study more broadly: The collaborator samples originated in the United States, Italy and Spain and spanned the acute and convalescent phases of COVID-19. The prospective study material was composed of cDNA or gDNA derived from T cells, B-cell-depleted T cells, or PBMCs. The dataset comprised deeply sampled blood TCRbeta repertoires from subjects exposed to, actively infected with, or recovered from COVID-19. The repertoires were released in a freely available public database meant as a resource for research on the immune response to SARS-CoV-2. Samples came from the ongoing ImmuneRACE study (first 160 participants) plus 1,254 subjects from 6 global collaborators. Sample metadata almost always included a de-identified subject ID, COVID-19 status, age in years and sex. Where available, HLA class I and class II types were taken from metadata supplied by the sample provider and were not determined by assay-based typing. Study-wide findings and limitations: How much clinical and demographic metadata was included differed by source and by participant, and the metadata was provided uncurated.

Enrolling through a virtual design, the prospective study's participants ranged in age from roughly 18 to 90 years and lived across 20 to 30 United States geographic areas. In the prospective study, participants were assigned to cohorts based on the clinical history participants reported in a screening survey and a study questionnaire. Recovered participants in ImmuneRACE Cohort 3 were defined as having two consecutive negative NP/OP PCR tests, clearance from a healthcare professional, or resolution of symptoms. In the prospective study, whole blood, serum and a nasopharyngeal or oropharyngeal swab were collected from each participant by mobile phlebotomists. Over an approximately 2-month period, participants in the prospective study had the option of providing additional blood draws and questionnaires. Before DNA extraction, blood samples from the prospective study were shipped at room temperature or frozen.

The immunoSEQ Assay, a bias-controlled multiplex PCR, was used to amplify TCRbeta CDR3 regions from genomic DNA. The original pipeline was this. The number of nucleated cells in each sample was estimated from the amplification of reference gene primers within the assay. To quantify the absolute abundance of each unique TCRbeta CDR3 rearrangement, sequence reads were collapsed and filtered. For each sample, productive Simpson clonality was calculated as the square root of Simpson's diversity index over productive rearrangements. TCRdb carries this immuneACCESS record with in-frame sequences only. Its versions omit some clonotypes, under half of them owing to an unresolved V gene in the studies checked, with the rest unexplained. The DNA gave D and trimming, while V, J and clone size come from that table. Across this sample there are about 350,000 clones, with about 90% seen only once. About 0.93% of the sample lies in the top ten.

In the germline V gene (reference sequence), CDR1 corresponds to MNHEY and CDR2 to SMNVEV. Deletion took 4 bases off V and 0 bases off J, with a span of 6 bases between the germline ends. The CDR3 spans 13 residues, from the cysteine through the phenylalanine. The only DNA kept is the CDR3, 39 bases in frame from the first base. This sequence originates from a woman younger than 45 who had recovered from COVID-19. The sequence links TRBV27 to TRBJ1-1, with TRBD1 tentatively as D gene (5 bases match). Sequenced input: PBMCs or T cells enriched from blood (not recorded which). The DNA is as follows: TGTGCCAGCAGTTGGGGGGTGAACACTGAAGCTTTCTTT. Translated, it gives CASSWGVNTEAFF.